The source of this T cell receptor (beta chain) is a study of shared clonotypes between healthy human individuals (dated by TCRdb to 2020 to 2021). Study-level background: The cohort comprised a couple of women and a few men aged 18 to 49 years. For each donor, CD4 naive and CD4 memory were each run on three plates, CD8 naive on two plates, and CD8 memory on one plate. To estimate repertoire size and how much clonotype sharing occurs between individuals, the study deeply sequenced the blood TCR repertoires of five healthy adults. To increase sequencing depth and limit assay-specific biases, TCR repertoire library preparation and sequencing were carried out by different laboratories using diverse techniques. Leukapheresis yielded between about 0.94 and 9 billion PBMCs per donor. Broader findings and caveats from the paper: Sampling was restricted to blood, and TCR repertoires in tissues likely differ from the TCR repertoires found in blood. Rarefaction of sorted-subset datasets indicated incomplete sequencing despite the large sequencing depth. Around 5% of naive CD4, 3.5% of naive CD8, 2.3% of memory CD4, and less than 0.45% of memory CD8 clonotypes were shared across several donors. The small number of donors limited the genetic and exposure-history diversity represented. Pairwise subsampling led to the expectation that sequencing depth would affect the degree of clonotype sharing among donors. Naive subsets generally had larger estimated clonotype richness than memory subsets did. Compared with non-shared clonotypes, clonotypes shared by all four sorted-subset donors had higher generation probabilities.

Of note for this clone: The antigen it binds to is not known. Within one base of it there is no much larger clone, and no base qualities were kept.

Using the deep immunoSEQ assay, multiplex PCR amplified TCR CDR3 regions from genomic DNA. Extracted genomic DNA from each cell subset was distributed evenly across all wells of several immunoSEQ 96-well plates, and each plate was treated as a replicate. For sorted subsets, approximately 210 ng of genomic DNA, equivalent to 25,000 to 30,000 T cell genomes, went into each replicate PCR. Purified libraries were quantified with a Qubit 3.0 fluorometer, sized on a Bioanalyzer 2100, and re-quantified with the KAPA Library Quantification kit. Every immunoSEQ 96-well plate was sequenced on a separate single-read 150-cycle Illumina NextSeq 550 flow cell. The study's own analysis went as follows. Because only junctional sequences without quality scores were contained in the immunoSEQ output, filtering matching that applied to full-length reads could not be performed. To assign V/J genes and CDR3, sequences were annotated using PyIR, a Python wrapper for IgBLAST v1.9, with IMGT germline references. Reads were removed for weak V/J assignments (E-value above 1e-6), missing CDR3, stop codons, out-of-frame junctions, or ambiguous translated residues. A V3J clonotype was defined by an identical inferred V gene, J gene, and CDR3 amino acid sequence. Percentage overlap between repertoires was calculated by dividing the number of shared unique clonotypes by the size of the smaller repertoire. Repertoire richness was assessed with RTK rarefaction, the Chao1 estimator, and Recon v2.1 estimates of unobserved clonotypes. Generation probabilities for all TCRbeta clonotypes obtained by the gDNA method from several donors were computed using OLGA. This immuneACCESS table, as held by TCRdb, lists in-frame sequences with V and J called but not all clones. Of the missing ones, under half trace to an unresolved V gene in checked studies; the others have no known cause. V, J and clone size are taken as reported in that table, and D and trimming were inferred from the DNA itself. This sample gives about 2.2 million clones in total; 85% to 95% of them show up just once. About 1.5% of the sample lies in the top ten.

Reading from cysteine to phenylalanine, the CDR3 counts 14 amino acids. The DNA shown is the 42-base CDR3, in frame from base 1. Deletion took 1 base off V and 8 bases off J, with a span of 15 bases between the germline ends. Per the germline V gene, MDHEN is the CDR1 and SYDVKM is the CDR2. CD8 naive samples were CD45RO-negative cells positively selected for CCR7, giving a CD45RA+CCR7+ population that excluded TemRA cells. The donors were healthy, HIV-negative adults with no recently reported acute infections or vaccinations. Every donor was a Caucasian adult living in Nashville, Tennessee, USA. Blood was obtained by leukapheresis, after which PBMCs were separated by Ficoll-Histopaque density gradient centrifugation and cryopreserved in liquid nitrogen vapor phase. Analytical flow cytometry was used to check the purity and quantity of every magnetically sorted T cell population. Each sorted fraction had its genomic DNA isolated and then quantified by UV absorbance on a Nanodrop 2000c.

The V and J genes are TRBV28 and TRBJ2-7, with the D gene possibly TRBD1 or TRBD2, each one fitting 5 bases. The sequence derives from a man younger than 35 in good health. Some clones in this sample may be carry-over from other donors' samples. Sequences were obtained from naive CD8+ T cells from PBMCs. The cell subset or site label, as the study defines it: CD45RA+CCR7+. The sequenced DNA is TGTGCCAGCAGTTTATACTCAGATGGGGGACAGCAGTACTTC. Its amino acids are CASSLYSDGGQQYF. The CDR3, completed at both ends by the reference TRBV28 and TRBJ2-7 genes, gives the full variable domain DVKVTQSSRYLVKRTGEKVFLECVQDMDHENMFWYRQDPGLGLRLIYFSYDVKMKEKGDIPEGYSVSREKKERFSLILESASTNQTSMYLCASSLYSDGGQQYFGPGTRLTVT.